One sample yielded the 14 T cell receptor beta chains listed below, sequenced in a study of T cell responses to AZD1222 COVID-19 vaccine. Repertoires were generated with immunoSEQ multiplex PCR, while TCRdb's copy carries only in-frame clones and drops some. The table has some 72,000 clones, about 92% seen once. The sequencing used peripheral blood, collected on day 0 of MenACWY control vaccination. The receptor source for this set is an adult in good health.

A note on this clone: The junction does not match germline at one end; this may be a read error. The rearrangement links TRBV6-1 to TRBJ1-6; tentative D call: TRBD1 (5 bases). The germline gives CDR1 MNHNS, CDR2 SASEGT. The CDR3 spans 14 residues. CDR3 nucleotides: TGTGCCAGCACTGAAAGAGGTGGGGGTTCACCCCTCCACTTT. Translation: CASTERGGGSPLHF.

This clone was recorded once. Here the CDR3 DNA reads TGTGCCAGCGTATATGGCACAGATACGCAGTATTTT. Amino acid sequence: CASVYGTDTQYF. The chain employs TRBV7-2 and TRBJ2-3; D unclear. CDR1 and CDR2 (germline): SGHTA, FQGNSA. V lost 8 bases and J lost 1, with 7 bases in between. The CDR3 sequence is 12 residues long.

V is TRBV6-5 and J is TRBJ2-2, with a possible D match to TRBD2 (6 bases). Germline CDR1 MNHEY, CDR2 SVGAGI. Trimming removed 7 bases from V and 7 bases from J, with 13 bases in between. This CDR3 has 13 residues. The DNA for the CDR3 is TGTGCCAGCATCGGGACTGATCACGGGGAGCTGTTTTTT. Protein sequence: CASIGTDHGELFF.

The rearrangement joins TRBV5-1 to TRBJ1-1; D is undetermined. CDR1 SGHRS and CDR2 YFSETQ come from the germline V gene. This CDR3 is 13 amino acids long. Deletions cut 5 bases from V and 0 bases from J, with 8 bases between. The CDR3 here is CASSSSMNTEAFF. The CDR3 bases are TGCGCCAGCAGTAGTAGCATGAACACTGAAGCTTTCTTT.

CDR3 in DNA: TGTGCCAGCAGCTACGGACAGGCCAGCTCCTACAATGAGCAGTTCTTC. Translated: CASSYGQASSYNEQFF. This chain connects TRBV7-7 to TRBJ2-1; TRBD1 matches 7 bases. CDR1 is SSHAT, CDR2 FNYEAQ, per germline (reference sequence). The CDR3 loop spans 16 amino acids. The ends lost 4 bases at V and 0 bases at J; junction bases unmatched: 6.

The V gene is TRBV28, the J gene TRBJ1-4, with 9 bases lining up with TRBD1. V lost 2 bases, J lost 7 bases, and 2 bases stayed unmatched. In germline, CDR1 is MDHEN, CDR2 SYDVKM. The CDR3 has 14 residues. This CDR3 is CASSLGTGSEKLFF. CDR3 sequence (DNA): TGTGCCAGCAGTTTAGGGACAGGGAGTGAAAAACTGTTTTTT.

The chain couples TRBV19 to TRBJ1-2; D is ambiguous. This CDR3 has 14 residues. V was pared by 4 bases and J by 7 bases, with 16 bases between. Germline loops: CDR1 LNHDA, CDR2 SQIVND (reference sequence). In nucleotides, the CDR3 is TGTGCCAGTAGTACCCCCGGGCAGGTCTCTGGCTACACCTTC. Its translation: CASSTPGQVSGYTF.

Notes on this clone: The identical CDR3 is also encoded by other nucleotide sequences in the sample. Written as DNA, the CDR3 is TGTGCCAGCAGTACCCCGACAGGGTGGAATTCACCCCTCCACTTT. Protein sequence: CASSTPTGWNSPLHF. This rearrangement joins TRBV27 to TRBJ1-6; 7 bases are a match to TRBD1. V lost 5 bases and J lost 7; bases outside the gene matches: 8. The CDR3 totals 15 residues. In germline, CDR1 is MNHEY, CDR2 SMNVEV (reference sequence).

The chain links TRBV19 to TRBJ2-7; 7 positions agree with TRBD2. V lost 3 bases to trimming and J lost 0 bases; unmatched junction nucleotides: 5. In germline, CDR1 is LNHDA, CDR2 SQIVND (reference sequence). CDR3 length equals 15 residues. Here the CDR3 reads CASSISAGDSYEQYF. DNA of the CDR3: TGTGCCAGTAGTATTTCGGCGGGGGACTCCTACGAGCAGTACTTC.

The V gene is TRBV21-1, the J gene TRBJ2-5; the DNA was not compared with TRBD2, the D call given in the table. TRBV21-1 is reported as a pseudogene. The CDR3 totals 13 residues. Here the CDR3 reads CASSKEQRETQYF. The CDR3 DNA reads TGTGCCAGCAGCAAAGAGCAGCGAGAGACCCAGTACTTC.

The genes are TRBV29-1 and TRBJ2-7; maybe TRBD2 (5 bases). There are 11 residues in the CDR3. Germline V gives CDR1 SQVTM, CDR2 ANQGSEA. The V and J ends lost 3 bases and 4 bases respectively, with 7 bases between them. CDR3 nucleotides: TGCAGCGTTGATTCGGGGTACGAGCAGTACTTC. The encoded protein is CSVDSGYEQYF.

Turning to this clone: This CDR3 is also generated by other DNA sequences in the sample. The CDR3 sequence is CSASRGEQFF. The DNA for the CDR3 is TGCAGTGCTAGTCGAGGAGAGCAGTTCTTC. The chain uses TRBV20-1 and TRBJ2-1; unclear D gene. Germline CDR1 reads DFQATT; CDR2 reads SNEGSKA (reference sequence). CDR3 length equals 10 residues. V shed 3 bases and J shed 10 bases, with 7 bases lying between them.

The chain carries TRBV19 and TRBJ2-5, with TRBD1 identical over 7 bases. The CDR3 sequence is 15 residues long. Germline V CDR1 and CDR2: LNHDA, SQIVND (reference sequence). The V segment lost 6 bases and the J segment 1 base; nucleotides outside the gene matches: 8. The CDR3 spells CASRPRQGFQETQYF. The CDR3 DNA reads as TGTGCCAGTAGACCCCGACAGGGATTCCAAGAGACCCAGTACTTC.

CDR3 amino acids: CASSPQQETQYF. CDR3 sequence (DNA): TGTGCCAGCTCACCACAACAAGAGACCCAGTACTTC. The chain is built from TRBV18 and TRBJ2-5; D call uncertain. Germline V gives CDR1 KGHSH, CDR2 LQKENI. The CDR3 extends over 12 amino acids. Trimming took 1 base from V and 2 from J, leaving 2 bases between them.